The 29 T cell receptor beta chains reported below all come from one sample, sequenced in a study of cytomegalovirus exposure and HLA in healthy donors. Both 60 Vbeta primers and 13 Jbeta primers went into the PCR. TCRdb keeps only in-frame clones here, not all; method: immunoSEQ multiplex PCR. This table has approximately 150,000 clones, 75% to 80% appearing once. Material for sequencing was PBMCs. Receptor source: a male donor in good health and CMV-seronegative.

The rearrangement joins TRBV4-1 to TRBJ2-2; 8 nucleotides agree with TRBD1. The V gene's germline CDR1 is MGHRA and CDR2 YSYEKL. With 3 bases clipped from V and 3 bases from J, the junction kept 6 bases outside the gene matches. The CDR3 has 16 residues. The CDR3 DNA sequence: TGCGCCAGCAGCCAGCCAGGGGGCGTCTACACCGGGGAGCTGTTTTTT. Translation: CASSQPGGVYTGELFF.

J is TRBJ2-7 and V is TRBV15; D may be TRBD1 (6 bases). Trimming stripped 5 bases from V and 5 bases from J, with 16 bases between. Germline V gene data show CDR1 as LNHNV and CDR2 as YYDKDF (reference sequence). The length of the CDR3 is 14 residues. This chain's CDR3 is CATSSRTVGNEQYF. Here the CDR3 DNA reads TGTGCCACCAGCTCTCGGACAGTTGGGAACGAGCAGTACTTC. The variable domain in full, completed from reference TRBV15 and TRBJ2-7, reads DAMVIQNPRYQVTQFGKPVTLSCSQTLNHNVMYWYQQKSSQAPKLLFHYYDKDFNNEADTPDNFQSRRPNTSFCFLDIRSPGLGDTAMYLCATSSRTVGNEQYFGPGTRLTVT.

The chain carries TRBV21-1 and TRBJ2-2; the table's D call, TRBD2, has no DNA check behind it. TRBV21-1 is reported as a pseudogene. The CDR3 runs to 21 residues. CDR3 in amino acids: CASSKARLAGEVNSGNGELFF. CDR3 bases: TGTGCCAGCAGCAAAGCGCGGCTAGCGGGAGAAGTAAACTCGGGTAACGGGGAGCTGTTTTTT.

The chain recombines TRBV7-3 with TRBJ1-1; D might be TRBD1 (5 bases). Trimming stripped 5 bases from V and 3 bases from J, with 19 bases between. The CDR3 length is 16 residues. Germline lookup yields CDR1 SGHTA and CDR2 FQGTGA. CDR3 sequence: CASSTTRAGRDTEAFF. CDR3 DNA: TGTGCCAGCAGCACCACTCGGGCAGGGAGGGACACTGAAGCTTTCTTT. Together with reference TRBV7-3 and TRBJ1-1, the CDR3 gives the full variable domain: GAGVSQTPSNKVTEKGKYVELRCDPISGHTALYWYRQSLGQGPEFLIYFQGTGAADDSGLPNDRFFAVRPEGSVSTLKIQRTERGDSAVYLCASSTTRAGRDTEAFFGQGTRLTVV.

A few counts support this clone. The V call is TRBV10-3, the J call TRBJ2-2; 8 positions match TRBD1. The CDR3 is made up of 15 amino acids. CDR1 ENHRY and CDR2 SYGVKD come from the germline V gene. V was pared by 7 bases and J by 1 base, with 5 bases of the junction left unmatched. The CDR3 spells CAINRGQGNTGELFF. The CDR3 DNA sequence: TGTGCCATCAATCGAGGACAGGGGAACACCGGGGAGCTGTTTTTT.

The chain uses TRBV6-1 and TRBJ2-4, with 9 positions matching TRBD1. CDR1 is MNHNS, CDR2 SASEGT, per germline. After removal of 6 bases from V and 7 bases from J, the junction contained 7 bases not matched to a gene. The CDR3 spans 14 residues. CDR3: CASRGTGRGNIQYF. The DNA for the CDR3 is TGTGCCAGCAGGGGGACAGGGAGGGGTAACATTCAGTACTTC.

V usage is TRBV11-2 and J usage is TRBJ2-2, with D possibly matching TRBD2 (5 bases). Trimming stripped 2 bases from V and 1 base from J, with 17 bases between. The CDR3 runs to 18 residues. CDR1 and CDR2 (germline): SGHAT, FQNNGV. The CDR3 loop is CASSLRAGLNLNTGELFF. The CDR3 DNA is TGTGCCAGCAGCTTAAGGGCAGGACTGAACCTGAACACCGGGGAGCTGTTTTTT.

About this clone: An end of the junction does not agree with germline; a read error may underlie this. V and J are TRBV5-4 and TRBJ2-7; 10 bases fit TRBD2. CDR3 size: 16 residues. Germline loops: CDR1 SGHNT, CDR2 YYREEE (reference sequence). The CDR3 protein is CASSPVSGRASDEQYF. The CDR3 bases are TGTGCCAGCAGCCCTGTCAGCGGGAGGGCCTCCGACGAGCAGTACTTC.

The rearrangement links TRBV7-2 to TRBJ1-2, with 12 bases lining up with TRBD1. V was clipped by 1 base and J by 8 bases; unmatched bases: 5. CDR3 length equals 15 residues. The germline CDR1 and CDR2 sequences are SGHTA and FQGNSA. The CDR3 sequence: CASSLEGDRGRGYTF. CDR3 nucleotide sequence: TGTGCCAGCAGCTTAGAGGGGGACAGGGGGCGAGGCTACACCTTC.

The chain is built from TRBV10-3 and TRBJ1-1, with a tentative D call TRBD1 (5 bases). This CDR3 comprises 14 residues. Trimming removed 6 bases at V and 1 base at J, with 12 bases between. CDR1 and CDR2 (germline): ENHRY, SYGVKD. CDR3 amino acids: CAIRQTVTNTEAFF. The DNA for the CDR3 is TGTGCCATCAGGCAGACAGTTACGAACACTGAAGCTTTCTTT.

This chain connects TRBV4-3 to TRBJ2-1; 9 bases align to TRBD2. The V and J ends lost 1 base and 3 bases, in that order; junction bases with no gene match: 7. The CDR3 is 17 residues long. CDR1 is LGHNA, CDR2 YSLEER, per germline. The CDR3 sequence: CASSQVHLAGFYNEQFF. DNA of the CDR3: TGCGCCAGCAGCCAAGTCCACCTAGCGGGATTCTACAATGAGCAGTTCTTC.

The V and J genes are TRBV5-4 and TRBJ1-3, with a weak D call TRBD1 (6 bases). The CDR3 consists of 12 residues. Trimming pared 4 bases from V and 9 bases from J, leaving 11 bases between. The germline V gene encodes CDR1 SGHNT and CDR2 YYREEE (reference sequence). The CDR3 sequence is CASSPSRGTIYF. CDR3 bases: TGTGCCAGCAGCCCCTCCAGGGGCACCATATATTTT.

The CDR3 DNA reads TGTGCCAGCAGCTTAGCGACTTCGGGACAGCTTTCCATGAACACTGAAGCTTTCTTT. The encoded protein is CASSLATSGQLSMNTEAFF. The chain links TRBV7-6 to TRBJ1-1, with 7 bases aligning to TRBD1. Trimming at V came to 0 bases and at J to 0 bases, leaving 13 bases not matched to a gene. This CDR3 is 19 amino acids long. From germline, CDR1 is SGHVS and CDR2 FNYEAQ.

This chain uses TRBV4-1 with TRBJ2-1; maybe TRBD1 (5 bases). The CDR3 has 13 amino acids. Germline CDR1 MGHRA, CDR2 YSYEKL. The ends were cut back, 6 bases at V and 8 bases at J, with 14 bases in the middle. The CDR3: CASSHKGVDEQFF. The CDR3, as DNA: TGCGCCAGCAGTCACAAAGGGGTCGATGAGCAGTTCTTC.

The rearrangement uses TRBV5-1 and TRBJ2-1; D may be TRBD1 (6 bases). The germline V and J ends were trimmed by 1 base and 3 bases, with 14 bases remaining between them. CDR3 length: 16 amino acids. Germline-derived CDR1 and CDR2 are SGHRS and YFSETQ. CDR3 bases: TGCGCCAGCAGCTTGACCGGGACAACCTACTACAATGAGCAGTTCTTC. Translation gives CASSLTGTTYYNEQFF.

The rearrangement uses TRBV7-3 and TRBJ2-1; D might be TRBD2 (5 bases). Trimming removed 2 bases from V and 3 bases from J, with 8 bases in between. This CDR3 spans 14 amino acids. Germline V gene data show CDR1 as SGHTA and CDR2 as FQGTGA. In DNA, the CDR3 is TGTGCCAGCAGCTTAGGACTTAACTACAATGAGCAGTTCTTC. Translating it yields CASSLGLNYNEQFF.

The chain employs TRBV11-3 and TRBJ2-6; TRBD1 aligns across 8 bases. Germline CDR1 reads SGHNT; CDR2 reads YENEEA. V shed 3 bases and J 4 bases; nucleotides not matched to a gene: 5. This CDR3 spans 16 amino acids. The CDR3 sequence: CASSFNRGAGANVLTF. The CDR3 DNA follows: TGTGCCAGCAGCTTTAACAGGGGGGCCGGGGCCAACGTCCTGACTTTC.

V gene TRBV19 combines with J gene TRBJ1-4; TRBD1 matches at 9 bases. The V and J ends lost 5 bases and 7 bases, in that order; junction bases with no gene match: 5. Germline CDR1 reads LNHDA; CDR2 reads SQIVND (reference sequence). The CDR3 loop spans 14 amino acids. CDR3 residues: CASSGQGLGEKLFF. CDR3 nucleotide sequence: TGTGCCAGTAGTGGACAGGGGCTAGGTGAAAAACTGTTTTTT.

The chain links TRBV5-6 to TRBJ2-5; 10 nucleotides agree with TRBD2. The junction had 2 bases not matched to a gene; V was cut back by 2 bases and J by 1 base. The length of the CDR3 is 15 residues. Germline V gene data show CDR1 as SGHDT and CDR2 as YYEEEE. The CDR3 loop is CASSLAGGVQETQYF. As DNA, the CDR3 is TGTGCCAGCAGCTTAGCGGGAGGGGTCCAAGAGACCCAGTACTTC.

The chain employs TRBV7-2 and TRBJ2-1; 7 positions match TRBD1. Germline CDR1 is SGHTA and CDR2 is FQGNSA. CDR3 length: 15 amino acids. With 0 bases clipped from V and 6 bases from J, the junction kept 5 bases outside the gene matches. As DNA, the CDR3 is TGTGCCAGCAGCTTAGCCCCAGACAGGGTCAATGAGCAGTTCTTC. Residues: CASSLAPDRVNEQFF.

CDR3 region: CASSPSENAIREAFF. The DNA for the CDR3 is TGCGCCAGCTCTCCTTCGGAGAACGCAATACGGGAAGCTTTCTTT. V usage is TRBV4-1 and J usage is TRBJ1-1; D gene ambiguous. The CDR3 runs to 15 residues. V was cut by 8 bases and J by 8 bases, with 24 bases left in between. Germline assignment: CDR1 MGHRA and CDR2 YSYEKL.

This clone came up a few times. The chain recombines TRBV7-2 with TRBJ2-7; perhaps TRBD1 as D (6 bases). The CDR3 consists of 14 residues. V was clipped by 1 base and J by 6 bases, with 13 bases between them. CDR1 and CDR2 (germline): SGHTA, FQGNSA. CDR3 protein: CASSLDFRGSEQYF. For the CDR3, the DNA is TGTGCCAGCAGCTTAGATTTCAGGGGTAGCGAGCAGTACTTC. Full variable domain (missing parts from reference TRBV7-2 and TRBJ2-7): GAGVSQSPSNKVTEKGKDVELRCDPISGHTALYWYRQSLGQGLEFLIYFQGNSAPDKSGLPSDRFSAERTGGSVSTLTIQRTQQEDSAVYLCASSLDFRGSEQYFGPGTRLTVT.

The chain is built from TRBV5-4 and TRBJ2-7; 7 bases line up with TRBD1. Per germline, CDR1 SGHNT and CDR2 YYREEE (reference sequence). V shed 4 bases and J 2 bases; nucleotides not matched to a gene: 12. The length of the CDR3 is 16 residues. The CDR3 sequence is CASSRPGQQFTYEQYF. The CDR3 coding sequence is TGTGCCAGCAGCCGCCCGGGACAGCAGTTCACCTACGAGCAGTACTTC.

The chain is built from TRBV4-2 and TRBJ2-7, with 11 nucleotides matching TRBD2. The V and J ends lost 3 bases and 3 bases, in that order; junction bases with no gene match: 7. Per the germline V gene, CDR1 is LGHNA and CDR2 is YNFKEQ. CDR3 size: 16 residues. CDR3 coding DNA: TGTGCCAGCAGCCAGGCGACTAGCGGGAAAGTCTACGAGCAGTACTTC. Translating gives CASSQATSGKVYEQYF.

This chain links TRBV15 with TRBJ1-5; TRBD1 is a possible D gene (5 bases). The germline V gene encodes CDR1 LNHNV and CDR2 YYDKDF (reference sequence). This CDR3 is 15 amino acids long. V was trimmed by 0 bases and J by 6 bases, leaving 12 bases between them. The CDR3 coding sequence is TGTGCCACCAGCAGAGATCGGGGGATAGGTCAGCCCCAGCATTTT. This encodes CATSRDRGIGQPQHF. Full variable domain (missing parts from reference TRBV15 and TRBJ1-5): DAMVIQNPRYQVTQFGKPVTLSCSQTLNHNVMYWYQQKSSQAPKLLFHYYDKDFNNEADTPDNFQSRRPNTSFCFLDIRSPGLGDTAMYLCATSRDRGIGQPQHFGDGTRLSIL.

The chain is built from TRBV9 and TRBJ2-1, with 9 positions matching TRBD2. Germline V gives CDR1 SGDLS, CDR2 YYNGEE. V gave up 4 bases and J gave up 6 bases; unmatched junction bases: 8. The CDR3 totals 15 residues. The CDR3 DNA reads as TGTGCCAGCAGCCCCCGAGCGGGGGGCTTCAATGAGCAGTTCTTC. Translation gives CASSPRAGGFNEQFF.

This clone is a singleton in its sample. As DNA, the CDR3 is TGTGCCACCAGCAGAGATTTCATCCAGGCCAACTATGGCTACACCTTC. This codes for CATSRDFIQANYGYTF. The chain combines TRBV15 with TRBJ1-2, with D hard to call. Trimming shortened V by 0 bases and J by 2 bases, and 13 bases separated the two germline ends. This CDR3 contains 16 residues. Per germline, CDR1 LNHNV and CDR2 YYDKDF (reference sequence).

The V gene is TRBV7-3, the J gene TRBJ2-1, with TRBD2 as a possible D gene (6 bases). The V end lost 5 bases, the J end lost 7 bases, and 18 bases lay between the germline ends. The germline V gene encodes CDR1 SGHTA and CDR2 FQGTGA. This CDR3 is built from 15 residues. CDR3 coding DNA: TGTGCCAGCAGCCCTTGGACTATCCTTCGGAATGAGCAGTTCTTC. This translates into CASSPWTILRNEQFF.

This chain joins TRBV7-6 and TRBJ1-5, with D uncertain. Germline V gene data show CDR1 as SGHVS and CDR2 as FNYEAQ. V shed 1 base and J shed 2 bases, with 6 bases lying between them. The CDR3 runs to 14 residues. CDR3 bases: TGTGCCAGCAGCTTAGGGAGGGGCAATCAGCCCCAGCATTTT. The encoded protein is CASSLGRGNQPQHF.